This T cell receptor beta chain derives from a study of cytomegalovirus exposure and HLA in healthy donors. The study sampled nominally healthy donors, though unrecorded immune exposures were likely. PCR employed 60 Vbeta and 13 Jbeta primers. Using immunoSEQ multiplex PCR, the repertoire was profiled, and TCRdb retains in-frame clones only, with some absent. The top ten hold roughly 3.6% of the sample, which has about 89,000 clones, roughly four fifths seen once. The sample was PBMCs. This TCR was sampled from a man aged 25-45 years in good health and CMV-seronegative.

Here the CDR3 DNA reads TGCAGTGCCGGGACAGGGGTTGAAAAACTGTTTTTT. Its protein product is CSAGTGVEKLFF. The J gene is TRBJ1-4, the V gene TRBV29-1; 10 bases are a match to TRBD1. CDR3 length equals 12 residues. Germline lookup yields CDR1 SQVTM and CDR2 ANQGSEA.